This TCR beta chain was found in a study of early T cells in non-severe SARS-CoV-2 infection. Study background: Sequencing targeted bulk RNA from unsorted whole blood, leaving chains unpaired. The study, taken as a whole, reports: VDJdb matching skewed toward anti-spike CD8 responses, missing private and CD4 specificities.

This clonotype was seen ten or more times. Its antigen is unknown. The CDR3 is made up of 14 amino acids. Germline lookup yields CDR1 SGHRS and CDR2 YFSETQ. V gave up 6 bases and J gave up 10 bases, with 20 bases separating them. Unique molecular identifiers were added to individual cDNA molecules. TCRdb called the 5' RACE reads again in MiXCR, with one record for every CDR3 protein. The profile covers approximately 35,000 distinct CDR3 sequences, with roughly 4.2% appearing a single time and 5.5% to 6% taken by the ten largest. The material sequenced was whole blood. The clonotype comes from an adult who was a healthcare worker with PCR-confirmed SARS-CoV-2 infection or an uninfected control (not recorded which). The V gene is TRBV5-1, the J gene TRBJ2-1; maybe TRBD1 (7 bases). The CDR3 DNA reads as TGCGCCAGCACAAAGGAGGGGGCCCTTTGGGAGCAGTTCTTC. Amino acid sequence: CASTKEGALWEQFF.